The source of this TCR beta chain is a study of cytotoxic CD8 clonotypes in ibrutinib-treated CLL. For the study at large: Enrolment comprised roughly 11 relapsed/refractory and roughly 15 treatment-naive patients; approximately 18 were IGHV unmutated. Findings and caveats of the study: Few clonotypes were public, and these shrank or held steady under treatment. Measured clonality at baseline was greater than in age-matched healthy donors and tracked with circulating CD8+ T-cell counts.

Sequencing was performed with immunoSEQ multiplex PCR; in TCRdb, only in-frame clones are kept and a portion is missing. The profile shows about 150,000 clones, 76% of them singletons. Of note for this clone: Its antigen is not identified.

V lost 2 bases and J 8 bases, leaving 10 bases between the germline ends. The CDR3 consists of 14 residues. Germline V gene sequence: CDR1 MNHNY, CDR2 SVGAGI (reference sequence). The chain links TRBV6-6 to TRBJ1-6; no reliable D call. This sequence originates from a human donor with chronic lymphocytic leukemia. This material consisted of PBMCs, taken after 24 months of ibrutinib treatment. This CDR3 reads CASSYGQEYSPLHF. DNA for the CDR3: TGTGCCAGCAGTTACGGGCAGGAATATTCACCCCTCCACTTT.